This TCR beta chain emerged from a study of blood T cell repertoires in COVID-19. Study as a whole: The study drew acute and convalescent COVID-19 samples from the United States, Italy and Spain. Sources were T cells, B-cell-depleted T cells, or PBMCs; the material itself was cDNA or gDNA.

CDR1 is KGHSH and CDR2 is LQKENI in the germline V gene. This CDR3 has 13 amino acids. V lost 3 bases to trimming and J lost 0 bases, with 4 bases between them. Only in-frame clones appear in the TCRdb table, and some are missing; sequencing was by immunoSEQ multiplex PCR. This sample has about 170,000 clones; roughly nine tenths occur once, and the top ten carry 7%. Of note for this clone: The sample has other DNA sequences that encode this CDR3 too.

The V call is TRBV18, the J call TRBJ2-3; D not resolved. The source of this sequence is a woman older than 75 in a cohort sampled during active or convalescent COVID-19. Sequences were obtained from peripheral blood. CDR3 DNA: TGTGCCAGCTCACCCGGTAGCACAGATACGCAGTATTTT. Its protein product is CASSPGSTDTQYF. The full variable domain, in which reference TRBV18 and TRBJ2-3 provide the parts outside the CDR3, is NAGVMQNPRHLVRRRGQEARLRCSPMKGHSHVYWYRQLPEEGLKFMVYLQKENIIDESGMPKERFSAEFPKEGPSILRIQQVVRGDSAAYFCASSPGSTDTQYFGPGTRLTVL.